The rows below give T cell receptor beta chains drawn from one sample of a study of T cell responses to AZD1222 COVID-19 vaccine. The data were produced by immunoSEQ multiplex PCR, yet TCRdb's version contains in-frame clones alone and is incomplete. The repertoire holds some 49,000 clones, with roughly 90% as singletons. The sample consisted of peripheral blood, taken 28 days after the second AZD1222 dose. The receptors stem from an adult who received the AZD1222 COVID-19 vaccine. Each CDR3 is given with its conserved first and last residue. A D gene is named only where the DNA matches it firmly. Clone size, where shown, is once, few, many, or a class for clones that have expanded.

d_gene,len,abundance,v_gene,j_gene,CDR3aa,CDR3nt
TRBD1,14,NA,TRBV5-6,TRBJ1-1,CASSRDPGGTEAFF,TGTGCCAGCAGCCGCGACCCAGGGGGAACTGAAGCTTTCTTT
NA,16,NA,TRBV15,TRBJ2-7,CATSREGGTSSYEQYF,TGTGCCACCAGCAGAGAAGGCGGGACGAGCTCCTACGAGCAGTACTTC
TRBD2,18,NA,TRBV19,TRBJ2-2,CASSPQLAGGSSTGELFF,TGTGCCAGTAGTCCCCAGCTAGCGGGAGGCTCGAGCACCGGGGAGCTGTTTTTT
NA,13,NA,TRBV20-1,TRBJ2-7,CSASRTIPDEQYF,TGCAGTGCTAGTCGGACAATCCCCGACGAGCAGTACTTC
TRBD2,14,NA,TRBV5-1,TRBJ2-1,CASSPRAGGLEQFF,TGCGCCAGCAGCCCCCGAGCGGGAGGGCTTGAGCAGTTCTTC
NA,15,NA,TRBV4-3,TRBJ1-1,CASSQDVSGYTEAFF,TGCGCCAGCAGCCAAGATGTTTCGGGGTACACTGAAGCTTTCTTT
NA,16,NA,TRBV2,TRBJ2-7,CASRRDSIFDSYEQYF,TGTGCCAGCAGGCGGGACAGCATATTTGACTCCTACGAGCAGTACTTC
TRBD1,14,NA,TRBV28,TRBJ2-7,CASSLGDRDHEQYF,TGTGCCAGCAGTTTAGGTGACAGGGACCACGAGCAGTACTTC
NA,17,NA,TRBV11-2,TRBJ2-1,CASSLVGSGVSYNEQFF,TGTGCCAGCAGCTTAGTTGGTAGCGGAGTCTCCTACAATGAGCAGTTCTTC
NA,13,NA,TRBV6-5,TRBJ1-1,CASSLQPNTEAFF,TGTGCCAGCAGTTTACAACCGAACACTGAAGCTTTCTTT
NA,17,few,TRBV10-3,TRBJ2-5,CAISGSLGRGLGETQYF,TGTGCCATCAGTGGGTCTTTAGGCAGGGGCCTAGGAGAGACCCAGTACTTC
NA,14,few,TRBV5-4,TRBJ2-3,CASSLQRNTDTQYF,TGTGCCAGCAGCTTGCAGCGGAACACAGATACGCAGTATTTT
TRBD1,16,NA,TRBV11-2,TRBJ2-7,CASSLGFDRGGYQQYF,TGTGCCAGCAGCTTAGGTTTCGACAGGGGGGGCTATCAGCAGTACTTC
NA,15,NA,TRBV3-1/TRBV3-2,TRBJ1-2,CASSPPVLGWYGYTF,TGTGCCAGCAGCCCTCCGGTCCTGGGGTGGTATGGCTACACCTTC
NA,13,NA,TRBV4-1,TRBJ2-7,CASSQDPVLEQYF,TGCGCCAGCAGCCAAGATCCGGTTCTCGAGCAGTACTTC
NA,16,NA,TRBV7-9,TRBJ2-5,CASSFGKARDSETQYF,TGTGCCAGCAGCTTCGGTAAGGCCCGAGACTCAGAGACCCAGTACTTC
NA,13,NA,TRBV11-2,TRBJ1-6,CASSLTGRTPLHF,TGTGCCAGCAGCTTAACAGGGAGGACACCCCTCCACTTT
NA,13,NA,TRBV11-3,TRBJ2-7,CASSPGVRAEQYF,TGTGCCAGCAGCCCAGGGGTTCGTGCGGAGCAGTACTTC
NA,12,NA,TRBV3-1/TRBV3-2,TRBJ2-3,CASSSDGDTQYF,TGTGCCAGCAGCTCGGACGGGGATACGCAGTATTTT
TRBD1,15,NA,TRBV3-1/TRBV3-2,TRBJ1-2,CASSRGTATNYGYTF,TGTGCCAGCAGCCGTGGGACAGCCACTAACTATGGCTACACCTTC
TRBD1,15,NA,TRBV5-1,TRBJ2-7,CASSLLDRGLSEQYF,TGCGCCAGCAGCTTACTAGACAGGGGCCTCTCAGAGCAGTACTTC
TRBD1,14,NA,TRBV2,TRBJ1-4,CATVFDRGWEKLFF,TGTGCCACCGTATTCGACAGGGGGTGGGAAAAACTGTTTTTT
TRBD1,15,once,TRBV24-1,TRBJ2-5,CATSDSTGGLETQYF,TGTGCCACCAGTGATTCAACAGGGGGCTTGGAGACCCAGTACTTC
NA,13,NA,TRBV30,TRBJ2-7,CAWSVDTNYEQYF,TGTGCCTGGAGTGTCGACACGAACTACGAGCAGTACTTC
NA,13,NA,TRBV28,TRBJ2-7,CASSNRAGYEQYF,TGTGCCAGCAGCAACAGGGCCGGCTACGAGCAGTACTTC
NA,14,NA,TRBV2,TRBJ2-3,CASSGLVRTDTQYF,TGTGCCAGCAGTGGACTAGTGCGCACAGATACGCAGTATTTT
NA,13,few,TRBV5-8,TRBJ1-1,CASSLLREKEAFF,TGTGCCAGCAGCTTATTGAGGGAGAAAGAAGCTTTCTTT
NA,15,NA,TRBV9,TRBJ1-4,CASSVGNSVGKKLFF,TGTGCCAGCAGCGTAGGTAACAGCGTTGGGAAAAAACTGTTTTTT
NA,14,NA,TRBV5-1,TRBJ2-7,CASSLGSVSYEQYF,TGCGCCAGCAGCCTAGGTTCGGTTTCCTACGAGCAGTACTTC